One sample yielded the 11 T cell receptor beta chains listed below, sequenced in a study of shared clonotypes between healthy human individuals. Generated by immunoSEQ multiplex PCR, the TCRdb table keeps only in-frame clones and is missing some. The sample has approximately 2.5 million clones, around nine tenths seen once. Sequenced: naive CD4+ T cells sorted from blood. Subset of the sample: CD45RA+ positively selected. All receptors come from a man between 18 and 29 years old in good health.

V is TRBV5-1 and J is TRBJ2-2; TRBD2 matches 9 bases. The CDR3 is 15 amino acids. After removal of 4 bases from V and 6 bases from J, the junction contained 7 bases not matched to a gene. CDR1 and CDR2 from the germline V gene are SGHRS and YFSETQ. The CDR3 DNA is TGCGCCAGCAGCCCCTTAGCGGGAGCGGCCGGGGAGCTGTTTTTT. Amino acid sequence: CASSPLAGAAGELFF.

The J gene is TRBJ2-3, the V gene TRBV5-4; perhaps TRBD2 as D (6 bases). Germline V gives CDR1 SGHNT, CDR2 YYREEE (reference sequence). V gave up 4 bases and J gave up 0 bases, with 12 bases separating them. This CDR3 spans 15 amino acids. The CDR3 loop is CASSKPGASTDTQYF. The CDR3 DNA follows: TGTGCCAGCAGCAAACCGGGAGCTAGCACAGATACGCAGTATTTT. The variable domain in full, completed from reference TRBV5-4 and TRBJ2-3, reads ETGVTQSPTHLIKTRGQQVTLRCSSQSGHNTVSWYQQALGQGPQFIFQYYREEENGRGNFPPRFSGLQFPNYSSELNVNALELDDSALYLCASSKPGASTDTQYFGPGTRLTVL.

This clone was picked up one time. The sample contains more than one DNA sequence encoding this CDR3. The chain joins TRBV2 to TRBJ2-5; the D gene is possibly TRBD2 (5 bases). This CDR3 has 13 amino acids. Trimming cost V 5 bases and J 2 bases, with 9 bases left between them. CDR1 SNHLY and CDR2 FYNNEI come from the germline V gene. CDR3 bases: TGTGCCAGCAGTCCTGGACTGCAAGAGACCCAGTACTTC. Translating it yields CASSPGLQETQYF.

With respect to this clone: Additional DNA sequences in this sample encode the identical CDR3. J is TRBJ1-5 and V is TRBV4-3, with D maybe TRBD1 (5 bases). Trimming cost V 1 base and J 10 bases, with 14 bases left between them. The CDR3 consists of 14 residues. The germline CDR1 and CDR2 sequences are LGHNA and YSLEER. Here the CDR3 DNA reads TGCGCCAGCAGCCAAGGGCAGGGAGGGCAACCCCAGCATTTT. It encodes CASSQGQGGQPQHF.

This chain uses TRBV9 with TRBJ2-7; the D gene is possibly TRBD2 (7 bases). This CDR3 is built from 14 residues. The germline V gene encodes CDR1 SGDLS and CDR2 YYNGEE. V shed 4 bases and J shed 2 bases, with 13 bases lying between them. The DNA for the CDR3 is TGTGCCAGCAGCCTAGAAGGGGGGGCCTACGAGCAGTACTTC. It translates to CASSLEGGAYEQYF.

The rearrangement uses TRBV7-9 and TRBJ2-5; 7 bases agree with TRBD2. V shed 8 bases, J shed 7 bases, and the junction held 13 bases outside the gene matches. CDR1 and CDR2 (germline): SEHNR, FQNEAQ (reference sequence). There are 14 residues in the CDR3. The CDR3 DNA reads TGTGCCAGCGGGGGGGACGCCGGGTTGTGGACCCAGTACTTC. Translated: CASGGDAGLWTQYF.

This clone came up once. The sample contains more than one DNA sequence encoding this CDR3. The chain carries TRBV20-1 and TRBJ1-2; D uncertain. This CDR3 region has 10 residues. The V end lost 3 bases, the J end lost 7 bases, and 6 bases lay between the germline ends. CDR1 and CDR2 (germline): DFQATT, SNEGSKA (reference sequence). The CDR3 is CSASLSGYTF. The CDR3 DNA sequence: TGCAGTGCTAGCCTTAGTGGCTACACCTTC.

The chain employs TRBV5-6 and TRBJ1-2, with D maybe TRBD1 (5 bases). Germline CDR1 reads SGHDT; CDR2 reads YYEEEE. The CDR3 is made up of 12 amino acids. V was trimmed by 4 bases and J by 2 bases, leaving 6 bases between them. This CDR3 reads CASSGGNYGYTF. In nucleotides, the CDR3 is TGTGCCAGCAGCGGGGGGAACTATGGCTACACCTTC. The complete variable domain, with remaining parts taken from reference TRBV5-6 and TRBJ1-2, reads DAGVTQSPTHLIKTRGQQVTLRCSPKSGHDTVSWYQQALGQGPQFIFQYYEEEERQRGNFPDRFSGHQFPNYSSELNVNALLLGDSALYLCASSGGNYGYTFGSGTRLTVV.

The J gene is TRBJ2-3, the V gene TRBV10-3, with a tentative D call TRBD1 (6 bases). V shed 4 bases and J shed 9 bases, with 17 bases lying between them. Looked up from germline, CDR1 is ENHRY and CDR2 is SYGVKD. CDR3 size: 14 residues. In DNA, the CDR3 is TGTGCCATCAGTGCAAATGGGGGAACAGGGACGCAGTATTTT. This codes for CAISANGGTGTQYF.

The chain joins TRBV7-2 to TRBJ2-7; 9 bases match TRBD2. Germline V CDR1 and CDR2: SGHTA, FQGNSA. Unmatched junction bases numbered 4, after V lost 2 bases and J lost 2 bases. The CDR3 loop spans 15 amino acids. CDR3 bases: TGTGCCAGCAGCTTAACGAGACTAGCGGCCTACGAGCAGTACTTC. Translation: CASSLTRLAAYEQYF.

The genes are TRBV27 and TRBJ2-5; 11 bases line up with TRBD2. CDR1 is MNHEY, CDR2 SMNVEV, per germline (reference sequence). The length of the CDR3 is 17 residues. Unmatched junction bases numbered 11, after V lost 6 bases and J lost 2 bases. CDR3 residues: CASSSNPLAGAQETQYF. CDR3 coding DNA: TGTGCCAGCAGCTCCAACCCACTAGCGGGGGCGCAAGAGACCCAGTACTTC.